The rows below give T cell receptor beta chains drawn from one sample of a study of early T cells in non-severe SARS-CoV-2 infection. TCRdb itself ran the 5' RACE reads through MiXCR, one entry per CDR3 protein. The table includes more than 80,000 distinct CDR3 sequences, approximately 17% detected once. Sequenced material: whole blood. The receptors shown here come from an adult who was a healthcare worker with PCR-confirmed SARS-CoV-2 infection or an uninfected control (not recorded which). CDR3s include the opening cysteine and the closing phenylalanine or tryptophan. The D gene is left open where the match is weak. Not all rows give a size; the values are once, few, many and, for expanded clones, a class.

V: TRBV11-2; size: many; D: -; J: TRBJ2-5; CDR3: CASSWDVGYQETQYF; DNA: TGTGCCAGCAGCTGGGATGTCGGCTATCAAGAGACCCAGTACTTC
V: TRBV28; size: -; D: TRBD1; J: TRBJ2-1; CDR3: CASSKGARGDEQFF; DNA: TGTGCCAGCAGTAAGGGGGCGCGAGGCGATGAGCAGTTCTTC
V: TRBV7-2; size: few; D: TRBD1; J: TRBJ2-3; CDR3: CATQWDRSTDTQYF; DNA: TGTGCCACCCAGTGGGACAGGAGCACAGATACGCAGTATTTT
V: TRBV19; size: many; D: -; J: TRBJ2-1; CDR3: CASSNLGGGSRRNEQFF; DNA: TGTGCCAGTAGTAACCTGGGCGGGGGCTCCCGGAGAAATGAGCAGTTCTTC
V: TRBV12-3/TRBV12-4; size: -; D: TRBD1; J: TRBJ1-1; CDR3: CASRFTGGLTEAFF; DNA: TGTGCCAGCAGGTTCACAGGGGGCCTAACTGAAGCTTTCTTT
V: TRBV20-1; size: -; D: -; J: TRBJ2-7; CDR3: CSARLGRFYEQYF; DNA: TGCAGTGCTAGACTCGGACGGTTCTACGAGCAGTACTTC
V: TRBV2; size: few; D: -; J: TRBJ2-1; CDR3: CASSEGKWYNEQFF; DNA: TGTGCCAGCAGTGAAGGTAAATGGTACAATGAGCAGTTCTTC
V: TRBV5-1; size: -; D: -; J: TRBJ2-6; CDR3: CASSAGQLSSGANVLTF; DNA: TGCGCCAGCAGCGCTGGACAGCTGAGCTCTGGGGCCAACGTCCTGACTTTC
V: TRBV6-2/TRBV6-3; size: few; D: -; J: TRBJ2-3; CDR3: CASSSPPIPPQYF; DNA: TGTGCCAGCAGTTCCCCCCCGATCCCGCCGCAGTATTTT
V: TRBV7-2; size: many; D: -; J: TRBJ2-6; CDR3: CASSQQSSGANVLTF; DNA: TGTGCCAGCAGCCAGCAAAGCTCTGGGGCCAACGTCCTGACTTTC
V: TRBV28; size: few; D: TRBD2; J: TRBJ2-7; CDR3: CASSFGGLAGVEQYF; DNA: TGTGCCAGCAGTTTTGGTGGCCTAGCGGGAGTCGAGCAGTACTTC
V: TRBV7-8; size: -; D: TRBD2; J: TRBJ2-6; CDR3: CASSREGSGANVLTF; DNA: TGTGCCAGCAGCAGGGAGGGCTCTGGGGCCAACGTCCTGACTTTC
V: TRBV20-1; size: many; D: -; J: TRBJ2-2; CDR3: CSARTVNTGELFF; DNA: TGCAGTGCGAGGACAGTGAACACCGGGGAGCTGTTTTTT
V: TRBV12-3/TRBV12-4; size: few; D: -; J: TRBJ2-7; CDR3: CASSFSGLPYEQYF; DNA: TGTGCCAGCAGTTTCAGCGGGTTACCCTACGAGCAGTACTTC
V: TRBV4-2; size: few; D: TRBD1; J: TRBJ2-7; CDR3: CASSHYRGSYEQYF; DNA: TGTGCCAGCAGCCATTACAGGGGTTCCTACGAGCAGTACTTC
V: TRBV5-5; size: -; D: -; J: TRBJ2-7; CDR3: CASSLGLVSEQYF; DNA: TGTGCCAGCAGCTTGGGACTAGTCTCCGAGCAGTACTTC